A single sample gave rise to the 3 T cell receptor beta chains below, sequenced in a study of blood T cell repertoires in COVID-19. The repertoire was sequenced with immunoSEQ multiplex PCR; TCRdb's copy has only in-frame clones and lacks some. The data contain a few hundred thousand clones, around 87% of them singletons. Sequences were obtained from peripheral blood. These receptors came from a human donor in a cohort sampled during active COVID-19.

The count of this clone is one. The chain uses TRBV6-5 and TRBJ2-3, with TRBD2 as a possible D gene (6 bases). Looked up from germline, CDR1 is MNHEY and CDR2 is SVGAGI. V was trimmed by 7 bases and J by 4 bases, leaving 15 bases between them. The CDR3 has 14 amino acids. The chain's CDR3 is CASKGWRASDTQYF. The CDR3 region has the DNA TGTGCCAGCAAAGGTTGGAGGGCTTCAGATACGCAGTATTTT.

CDR3 sequence (DNA): TGCGCCAGCAGCTTGAGGGCGGCTAGCGGGGACCCCTACGAGCAGTACTTC. It is translated as CASSLRAASGDPYEQYF. The chain couples TRBV5-1 to TRBJ2-7; 9 bases are shared with TRBD2. The germline V gene has CDR1 SGHRS and CDR2 YFSETQ. Losses at the gene ends were 1 base for V and 2 bases for J; bases not matched to a gene: 10. This CDR3 has 17 residues.

The rearrangement joins TRBV30 to TRBJ2-4; the D gene is possibly TRBD1 (5 bases). Trimming shortened V by 4 bases and J by 0 bases, and 10 bases separated the two germline ends. The CDR3 is 14 amino acids. Germline-derived CDR1 and CDR2 are GTSNPN and SVGIG (reference sequence). The CDR3 spells CAWTDIRAKNIQYF. CDR3 nucleotide sequence: TGTGCCTGGACGGACATTCGAGCCAAAAACATTCAGTACTTC.